This TCR beta chain was documented in a study of graft-versus-host responses after intestinal transplantation. Here immunoSEQ multiplex PCR was the method, and the copy in TCRdb shows in-frame clones only, minus some. Of 65,000 to 90,000 clones in the sample, 91% were seen once. There are a few counts of this clone. What it binds is not known. The sequenced sample was unstimulated CD8+ T cells sorted from spleen or lymph node cells, obtained before transplant. This sequence originates from a human donor who was the organ donor for an intestinal transplant.

The DNA of the CDR3 is TGTGCCAGCAGCCGACAGGTCAACACCGGGGAGCTGTTTTTT. Translating it yields CASSRQVNTGELFF. The chain links TRBV6-5 to TRBJ2-2; TRBD1 might be the D (6 bases). This CDR3 contains 14 residues. Deletions cut 6 bases from V and 2 bases from J, with 10 bases between. Germline CDR1 is MNHEY and CDR2 is SVGAGI.